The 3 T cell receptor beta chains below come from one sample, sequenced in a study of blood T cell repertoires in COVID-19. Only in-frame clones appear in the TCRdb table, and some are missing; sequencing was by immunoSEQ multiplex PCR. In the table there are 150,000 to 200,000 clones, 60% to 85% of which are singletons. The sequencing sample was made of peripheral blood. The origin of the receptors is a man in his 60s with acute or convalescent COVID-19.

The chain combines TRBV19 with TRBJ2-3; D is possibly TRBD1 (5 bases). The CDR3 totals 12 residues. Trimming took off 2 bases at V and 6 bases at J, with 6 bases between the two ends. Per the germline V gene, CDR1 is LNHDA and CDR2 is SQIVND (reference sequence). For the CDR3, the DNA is TGTGCCAGTAGTATAAGGGGTGATACGCAGTATTTT. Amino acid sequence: CASSIRGDTQYF.

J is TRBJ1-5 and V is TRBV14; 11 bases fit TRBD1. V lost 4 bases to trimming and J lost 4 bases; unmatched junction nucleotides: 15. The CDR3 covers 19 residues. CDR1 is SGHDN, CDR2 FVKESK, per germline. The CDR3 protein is CASSLPRVGQGAMNQPQHF. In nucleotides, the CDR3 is TGTGCCAGCAGCCTACCCAGGGTAGGACAGGGGGCCATGAATCAGCCCCAGCATTTT.

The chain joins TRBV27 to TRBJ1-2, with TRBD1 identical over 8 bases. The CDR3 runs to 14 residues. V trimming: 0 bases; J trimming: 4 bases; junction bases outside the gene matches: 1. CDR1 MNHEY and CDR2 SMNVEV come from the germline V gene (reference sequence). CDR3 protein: CASSLSDRGYGYTF. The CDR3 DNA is TGTGCCAGCAGTTTATCCGACAGGGGCTATGGCTACACCTTC.